The 14 T cell receptor beta chains reported below all come from one sample, sequenced in a study of blood T cell repertoires in COVID-19. The table came from immunoSEQ multiplex PCR; TCRdb's copy has only in-frame clones and leaves some out. Here the sample spans 150,000 to 200,000 clones, about 80% being singletons. Sequences were obtained from PBMCs or T cells enriched from blood (not recorded which). Receptor source: a man aged 50-59 years who had recovered from COVID-19.

CDR3 protein: CASRDTSGGASDTQYF. CDR3 bases: TGTGCCAGCAGAGATACTAGCGGGGGGGCGTCAGATACGCAGTATTTT. The gene calls are TRBV5-4 and TRBJ2-3; TRBD2 aligns across 13 bases. There are 16 residues in the CDR3. The germline V gene has CDR1 SGHNT and CDR2 YYREEE (reference sequence). V gave up 5 bases and J gave up 4 bases; unmatched junction bases: 7.

This clone was counted a few times. This chain joins TRBV2 and TRBJ1-4; TRBD1 agrees at 7 bases. The CDR3 is made up of 14 amino acids. Germline V lookup: CDR1 SNHLY, CDR2 FYNNEI. The trim removed 7 bases at V and 4 bases at J, leaving 6 bases unmatched. In DNA form, the CDR3 reads TGTGCCAGCAACAGACAGGGCAGTAATGAAAAACTGTTTTTT. As protein: CASNRQGSNEKLFF.

The rearrangement joins TRBV6-5 to TRBJ1-5; possible D gene TRBD1, 5 bases. The ends were cut back, 6 bases at V and 6 bases at J, with 15 bases in the middle. The CDR3 totals 14 residues. Per the germline V gene, CDR1 is MNHEY and CDR2 is SVGAGI. The CDR3 is CASRAPGSGQPQHF. DNA for the CDR3: TGTGCCAGCAGAGCCCCAGGGTCGGGTCAGCCCCAGCATTTT.

This clone appeared a few times. At one end the junction does not follow the germline gene, possibly because of a read error. This chain uses TRBV9 with TRBJ2-2; 10 positions match TRBD2. The germline gives CDR1 SGDLS, CDR2 YYNGEE. The CDR3 has 16 residues. The CDR3 sequence is CARSVGAGGPGGELFF. DNA of the CDR3: TGTGCCCGCAGCGTAGGAGCGGGGGGGCCTGGCGGGGAGCTGTTTTTT.

The chain couples TRBV30 to TRBJ1-1; TRBD1 aligns across 9 bases. Germline V gene sequence: CDR1 GTSNPN, CDR2 SVGIG (reference sequence). Trimming took 1 base from V and 4 from J; bases not matched to a gene: 16. This CDR3 spans 18 amino acids. CDR3 sequence: CAWSDGTGSVGRATEAFF. The CDR3 nucleotides are TGTGCCTGGAGTGACGGGACAGGGAGTGTGGGTAGGGCCACTGAAGCTTTCTTT.

The chain combines TRBV18 with TRBJ1-1, with 8 bases fitting TRBD1. The CDR3 runs 16 residues. Germline lookup yields CDR1 KGHSH and CDR2 LQKENI. With 4 bases clipped from V and 2 bases from J, the junction kept 9 bases outside the gene matches. The chain's CDR3 is CASSLGQGRSNTEAFF. The CDR3 DNA follows: TGTGCCAGCTCACTTGGACAGGGACGTAGTAACACTGAAGCTTTCTTT. Together with reference TRBV18 and TRBJ1-1, the CDR3 gives the full variable domain: NAGVMQNPRHLVRRRGQEARLRCSPMKGHSHVYWYRQLPEEGLKFMVYLQKENIIDESGMPKERFSAEFPKEGPSILRIQQVVRGDSAAYFCASSLGQGRSNTEAFFGQGTRLTVV.

The chain carries TRBV7-9 and TRBJ1-3; D unclear. Germline V gives CDR1 SEHNR, CDR2 FQNEAQ (reference sequence). Between the trimmed V and J ends, which lost 5 bases and 4 bases, there was a span of 12 bases. The CDR3 is 14 amino acids. CDR3 DNA sequence: TGTGCCAGCAGCCCGCGGGGTGACGGAAACACCATATATTTT. Its protein product is CASSPRGDGNTIYF.

The rearrangement joins TRBV5-4 to TRBJ2-5; 8 nucleotides line up with TRBD1. The V and J ends lost 5 bases and 0 bases, in that order; junction bases with no gene match: 9. The germline V gene has CDR1 SGHNT and CDR2 YYREEE (reference sequence). The CDR3 contains 16 residues. CDR3 nucleotides: TGTGCCAGCAGTCGATCGACAGGGGACAACCAAGAGACCCAGTACTTC. Translating it yields CASSRSTGDNQETQYF. The whole variable domain, remainder taken from reference TRBV5-4 and TRBJ2-5, is ETGVTQSPTHLIKTRGQQVTLRCSSQSGHNTVSWYQQALGQGPQFIFQYYREEENGRGNFPPRFSGLQFPNYSSELNVNALELDDSALYLCASSRSTGDNQETQYFGPGTRLLVL.

The chain employs TRBV3-1 (or the pseudogene TRBV3-2) and TRBJ1-6, with unresolved D. The V gene lost 1 base and the J gene lost 0 bases, with 7 bases spanning the gap. The CDR3 totals 16 residues. Germline V CDR1 and CDR2: LGHDT, YNNKEL (reference sequence). CDR3 sequence (DNA): TGTGCCAGCAGCCAAGGGGCCCTCTCCTATAATTCACCCCTCCACTTT. This sequence encodes CASSQGALSYNSPLHF.

This chain uses TRBV28 with TRBJ2-2, with 7 positions matching TRBD1. V trimming: 6 bases; J trimming: 3 bases; junction bases outside the gene matches: 4. This CDR3 has 14 amino acids. Germline V CDR1 and CDR2: MDHEN, SYDVKM. The CDR3 region is CASSLTGYTGELFF. The CDR3 bases are TGTGCCAGCAGCTTGACAGGGTACACCGGGGAGCTGTTTTTT.

This chain links TRBV6-5 with TRBJ2-1; 10 positions match TRBD2. Looked up from germline, CDR1 is MNHEY and CDR2 is SVGAGI. With V trimmed by 7 bases and J by 4 bases, 4 bases remained unmatched. This CDR3 is built from 14 residues. The CDR3 reads CASNLSGGYNEQFF. The CDR3 coding sequence is TGTGCCAGCAACCTTAGCGGGGGGTACAATGAGCAGTTCTTC.

The chain uses TRBV19 and TRBJ1-2; 10 positions match TRBD1. Germline lookup yields CDR1 LNHDA and CDR2 SQIVND (reference sequence). The V gene end was trimmed by 4 bases and the J gene end by 4 bases; junction bases not matched to a gene: 6. CDR3 length: 15 amino acids. The CDR3 region has the DNA TGTGCCAGTAGTAGTGGACAGGGGGATCTCTATGGCTACACCTTC. It codes for CASSSGQGDLYGYTF.

This chain links TRBV11-2 with TRBJ2-2, with unresolved D. This CDR3 is 12 amino acids long. Germline CDR1 SGHAT, CDR2 FQNNGV. V was pared by 2 bases and J by 6 bases, with 4 bases between. The CDR3 sequence is CASSLYAGELFF. As DNA, the CDR3 is TGTGCCAGCAGCTTATATGCCGGGGAGCTGTTTTTT.

This clone was detected a few times. The CDR3 DNA reads as TGTGCCAGCAGCCTGGGTGGAGCGGGGGGCCGAGGGGAGCAGTACTTC. It encodes CASSLGGAGGRGEQYF. V usage is TRBV7-2 and J usage is TRBJ2-7; 9 bases line up with TRBD2. The CDR3 runs to 16 residues. The V segment lost 5 bases and the J segment 7 bases; nucleotides outside the gene matches: 15. CDR1 and CDR2 from the germline V gene are SGHTA and FQGNSA.